This T cell receptor beta chain derives from a study of response to subunit inactivated influenza vaccine. Regarding the study as a whole: The authors suggested that every seasonal influenza vaccination recruits few new T cells.

On this clonotype itself: The target antigen is unknown.

TCRdb ran MiXCR on the RT-PCR reads and lists one entry per CDR3 protein. The data contain fewer than 650,000 distinct CDR3 sequences, 13% of them singletons. The V gene's germline CDR1 is GTSNPN and CDR2 SVGIG (reference sequence). Trimming cost V 3 bases and J 9 bases, with 13 bases left between them. The CDR3 runs to 12 residues. V usage is TRBV30 and J usage is TRBJ2-3; D is ambiguous. This clonotype was sampled from a man over 45 who received an inactivated influenza vaccine. The material sequenced was PBMCs from blood, taken roughly 6 weeks after vaccination. As DNA, the CDR3 is TGTGCCTGGAGCCTTTCCTCCCAGACGCAGTATTTT. It translates to CAWSLSSQTQYF.